Below, 10 T cell receptor beta chains from the same sample are listed, as sequenced in a study of blood T cell repertoires in COVID-19. Libraries were prepared by immunoSEQ multiplex PCR; TCRdb keeps only in-frame clonotypes and omits some of them. Of roughly 9,900 clones in the sample, roughly four fifths are singletons; the top ten hold 30% to 45%. Sequenced: peripheral blood. Source of these receptors: a human donor in a cohort sampled during active COVID-19.

This clone came up once. This rearrangement joins TRBV11-2 to TRBJ2-6; no reliable D call. The ends were cut back, 3 bases at V and 1 base at J, with 13 bases in the middle. The CDR3 extends over 17 amino acids. Germline-derived CDR1 and CDR2 are SGHAT and FQNNGV. This CDR3 is CASSFDLRWSGANVLTF. In nucleotides, the CDR3 is TGTGCCAGCAGCTTTGACTTACGGTGGTCTGGGGCCAACGTCCTGACTTTC.

The V and J genes are TRBV7-2 and TRBJ2-3; possibly TRBD1 for D (5 bases). Germline CDR1 is SGHTA and CDR2 is FQGNSA. The CDR3 is 13 amino acids. Deletions cut 3 bases from V and 4 bases from J, with 8 bases between. The CDR3 spells CASSFKGSDTQYF. CDR3 bases: TGTGCCAGCAGCTTCAAGGGGTCAGATACGCAGTATTTT.

The gene calls are TRBV28 and TRBJ2-7; TRBD1 matches 7 bases. The CDR3 sequence is 14 residues long. The germline CDR1 and CDR2 sequences are MDHEN and SYDVKM. V trimming: 3 bases; J trimming: 7 bases; junction bases outside the gene matches: 9. The CDR3 DNA sequence: TGTGCCAGCAGTTTTCCAGGGGGATCTCGGGAGCAGTACTTC. Protein sequence: CASSFPGGSREQYF. Together with reference TRBV28 and TRBJ2-7, the CDR3 gives the full variable domain: DVKVTQSSRYLVKRTGEKVFLECVQDMDHENMFWYRQDPGLGLRLIYFSYDVKMKEKGDIPEGYSVSREKKERFSLILESASTNQTSMYLCASSFPGGSREQYFGPGTRLTVT.

The table lists this clone with a count of one. The V and J genes are TRBV19 and TRBJ1-1; D perhaps matches TRBD1 (6 bases). Deletions cut 4 bases from V and 2 bases from J, with 14 bases between. CDR3 length: 15 residues. Germline CDR1 reads LNHDA; CDR2 reads SQIVND (reference sequence). The CDR3 bases are TGTGCCAGTAGTAATAGCCGGACAGTTAACACTGAAGCTTTCTTT. This translates into CASSNSRTVNTEAFF.

The genes are TRBV6-5 and TRBJ1-4, with D perhaps TRBD1 (6 bases). V was clipped by 6 bases and J by 8 bases, with 19 bases between them. The germline V gene encodes CDR1 MNHEY and CDR2 SVGAGI. This CDR3 spans 15 amino acids. The CDR3 protein is CASSQTGGALEKLFF. CDR3 nucleotide sequence: TGTGCCAGCAGCCAGACGGGGGGCGCGCTCGAAAAACTGTTTTTT.

This sequence joins TRBV3-1 (or the pseudogene TRBV3-2) and TRBJ1-5; TRBD1 matches at 7 bases. Germline assignment: CDR1 LGHDT and CDR2 YNNKEL (reference sequence). CDR3 size: 15 residues. After removal of 0 bases from V and 6 bases from J, the junction contained 5 bases not matched to a gene. The CDR3 coding sequence is TGTGCCAGCAGCCAAGATGCGGGACAGTCTCAGCCCCAGCATTTT. This encodes CASSQDAGQSQPQHF.

This clone occurred a few times. The chain carries TRBV19 and TRBJ2-7, with D possibly matching TRBD2 (6 bases). The CDR3 is 13 amino acids. Deletions cut 3 bases from V and 3 bases from J, with 9 bases between. Germline CDR1 and CDR2: LNHDA and SQIVND (reference sequence). Here the CDR3 reads CASSMGGGYEQYF. The CDR3 DNA reads TGTGCCAGTAGTATGGGGGGAGGCTACGAGCAGTACTTC.

The rearrangement joins TRBV7-2 to TRBJ1-3; D possibly corresponds to TRBD1 (5 bases). CDR1 SGHTA and CDR2 FQGNSA come from the germline V gene. The CDR3 is 16 amino acids. Trimming removed 5 bases at V and 0 bases at J, with 14 bases between. CDR3 coding DNA: TGTGCCAGCAGCCCGAGCGGGGGGAGCTCTGGAAACACCATATATTTT. Encoded protein: CASSPSGGSSGNTIYF.

The chain recombines TRBV6-5 with TRBJ1-6, with D maybe TRBD1 (5 bases). The germline gives CDR1 MNHEY, CDR2 SVGAGI. There are 15 residues in the CDR3. V lost 2 bases, J lost 5 bases, and 10 bases lay in between. The CDR3 loop reads CASSYGARDNSPLHF. The CDR3 coding sequence is TGTGCCAGCAGTTACGGTGCCAGGGATAATTCACCCCTCCACTTT.

The chain has TRBV30 and TRBJ2-6; D may be TRBD1 (5 bases). The V and J ends lost 0 bases and 2 bases respectively, with 26 bases between them. The CDR3 extends over 21 amino acids. Per the germline V gene, CDR1 is GTSNPN and CDR2 is SVGIG (reference sequence). The CDR3 DNA follows: TGTGCCTGGAGTGTAATTGAATTGGTGGCAGGGCAGGGTACTGGGGCCAACGTCCTGACTTTC. Translated: CAWSVIELVAGQGTGANVLTF.